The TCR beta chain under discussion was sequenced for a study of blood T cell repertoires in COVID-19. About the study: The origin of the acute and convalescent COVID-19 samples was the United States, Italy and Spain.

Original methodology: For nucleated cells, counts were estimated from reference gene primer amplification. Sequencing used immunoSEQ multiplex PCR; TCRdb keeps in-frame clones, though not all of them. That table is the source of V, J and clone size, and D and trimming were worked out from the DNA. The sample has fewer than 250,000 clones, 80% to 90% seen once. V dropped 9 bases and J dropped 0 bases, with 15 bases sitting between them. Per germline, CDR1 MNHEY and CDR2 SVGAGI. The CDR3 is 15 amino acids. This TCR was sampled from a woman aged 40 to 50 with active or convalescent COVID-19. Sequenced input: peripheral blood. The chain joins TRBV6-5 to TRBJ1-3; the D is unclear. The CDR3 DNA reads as TGTGCCAGTGCGTCCCATCCGGGCTCTGGAAACACCATATATTTT. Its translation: CASASHPGSGNTIYF.